Listed below are T cell receptor beta chains from one sample, sequenced in a study of blood T cell repertoires in COVID-19. The data were produced by immunoSEQ multiplex PCR, yet TCRdb's version contains in-frame clones alone and is incomplete. The data hold around 110,000 clones, with roughly 85% observed a single time. The specimen sequenced was peripheral blood. These receptors were obtained from a man aged 25 to 40 with acute or convalescent COVID-19. Each CDR3 is given with its conserved first and last residue. D genes are given only for firm matches. Only some rows state a clone size, as once, few, many or a class for expanded clones.

j_gene	d_gene	v_gene	abundance	CDR3nt	CDR3aa
TRBJ2-5	TRBD1	TRBV13	NA	TGTGCCAGCAGCCCCCGGACAGGGGGCGCGGTTGAGACCCAGTACTTC	CASSPRTGGAVETQYF
TRBJ2-1	TRBD1	TRBV5-5	NA	TGTGCCAGCAGCCCAGGGACAGGGACTAACTACAATGAGCAGTTCTTC	CASSPGTGTNYNEQFF
TRBJ1-4	NA	TRBV28	NA	TGTGCCAGCAGGGACAGCGCAACTAATGAAAAACTGTTTTTT	CASRDSATNEKLFF
TRBJ2-2	NA	TRBV2	NA	TGTGCCAGCGGTAGGAGGACCGGGGAGCTGTTTTTT	CASGRRTGELFF
TRBJ1-1	NA	TRBV12-3/TRBV12-4	NA	TGTGCCAGCAGTTCGGGGGGAGCTTTCTTT	CASSSGGAFF
TRBJ2-1	TRBD1	TRBV5-5	NA	TGTGCCAGCAGCCACTTTTACAGGGACAGTAGGCTCCAATATGAGCAGTTCTTC	CASSHFYRDSRLQYEQFF
TRBJ2-3	TRBD2	TRBV7-9	NA	TGTGCCAGCAGCAGGACTAGCGGGGGACTTAAATTCACAGATACGCAGTATTTT	CASSRTSGGLKFTDTQYF
TRBJ1-5	NA	TRBV6-5	NA	TGTGCCAGCAGCCCGACTGGAGGCAATCAGCCCCAGCATTTT	CASSPTGGNQPQHF
TRBJ1-2	NA	TRBV4-1	NA	TGCGCCAGCAGCCACCTTCTCCGCGGGGGCTACACCTTC	CASSHLLRGGYTF
TRBJ1-1	NA	TRBV4-3	NA	TGCGCCAGCAGGTTTAGCCCGAACACTGAAGCTTTCTTT	CASRFSPNTEAFF
TRBJ2-7	TRBD2	TRBV27	NA	TGTGCCAGCAGTGCCGGGACTAGCGGGGGAGACTACGAGCAGTACTTC	CASSAGTSGGDYEQYF
TRBJ2-3	TRBD2	TRBV6-1	NA	TGTGCCAGCAGTTCTGGGGGACTACTCACAGATACGCAGTATTTT	CASSSGGLLTDTQYF
TRBJ1-4	TRBD1	TRBV3-1/TRBV3-2	few	TGTGCCAGCAGCCACCTTCTTGGGACAGGGGATGAAAAACTGTTTTTT	CASSHLLGTGDEKLFF
TRBJ2-2	NA	TRBV6-6	NA	TGTGCCAGCAGTTCCGCGGCGTACGACCGGACCGGGGAGCTGTTTTTT	CASSSAAYDRTGELFF
TRBJ1-6	NA	TRBV7-9	NA	TGTGCCAGCAGCCAAGGGGGGGATTCACCCCTCCACTTT	CASSQGGDSPLHF
TRBJ1-5	NA	TRBV7-6	once	TGTGCCAGCAGCTTATATTTGCTCGGGAGCAATCAGCCCCAGCATTTT	CASSLYLLGSNQPQHF
TRBJ2-7	TRBD2	TRBV9	NA	TGTGCCAGCAGCCCTTTAGCGGGGGGGATCCACGAGCAGTACTTC	CASSPLAGGIHEQYF
TRBJ2-1	NA	TRBV5-1	NA	TGCGCCAGCAGCGCAAATCCAGGGGCGCACGAGCAGTTCTTC	CASSANPGAHEQFF
TRBJ1-6	NA	TRBV30	few	TGTGCCTACAAGAGCGGGAGCTCCTATAATTCACCCCTCCACTTT	CAYKSGSSYNSPLHF
TRBJ1-3	NA	TRBV4-3	NA	TGCGCCAGCAGCCAAGAATTCTTCGGTGGAAACACCATATATTTT	CASSQEFFGGNTIYF
TRBJ2-5	TRBD2	TRBV3-1/TRBV3-2	NA	TGTGCCAACACGCGGGGGGCGAGGTCCTTGGAGACCCAGTACTTC	CANTRGARSLETQYF
TRBJ1-1	NA	TRBV12-3/TRBV12-4	NA	TGTGCCAGCAGTCCGCGGGGGACTATGGAAGCTTTCTTT	CASSPRGTMEAFF
TRBJ2-1	NA	TRBV2	NA	TGTGCCAGCGAGGTGGGAGGTTCCAATGAGCAGTTCTTC	CASEVGGSNEQFF
TRBJ2-3	TRBD2	TRBV5-1	NA	TGCGCCAGCAGCTACGGAGCGGGGGGGACAGATACGCAGTATTTT	CASSYGAGGTDTQYF
TRBJ1-1	TRBD1	TRBV18	once	TGTGCCAGCTCACCTTTACAGGGGGCGGGGAACACTGAAGCTTTCTTT	CASSPLQGAGNTEAFF
TRBJ1-2	NA	TRBV25-1	NA	TGTGCCAGCAGAGAAACAGGACATGGCTACACCTTC	CASRETGHGYTF
TRBJ1-5	TRBD1	TRBV6-1	NA	TGTGCCAGCAGTGAAATGTGGGGACAGAGCAATCAGCCCCAGCATTTT	CASSEMWGQSNQPQHF